Described below is a single T cell receptor (beta chain) sequence and its context. Its antigen is currently unknown. These data originate in a study of blood T cells in healthy people across ages. Study-level results: Strongly correlated with naive T cell percentage was TCR beta diversity. Naive and antigen-experienced cells were not separated, limiting conclusive comparison.

Next came a second PCR, run for about 7 to 12 cycles, which used a sample-barcoded 5' primer along with a J-beta primer mix. A tag from a template-switch adaptor with 12 random nucleotides marked each cDNA molecule. TCRdb recomputed calls from the 5' RACE reads with MiXCR, one row per CDR3 protein. The table includes approximately 770,000 distinct CDR3 sequences, roughly 50% detected once. Healthy Caucasian individuals from Russia aged about 6 to 95 served as donors. This CDR3 comprises 16 residues. The germline CDR1 and CDR2 sequences are MNHEY and SVGEGT. The trim removed 2 bases at V and 0 bases at J, leaving 2 bases unmatched.

The sequenced material came from blood. The TCR comes from a man aged 25-40 years in good health. The V gene is TRBV6-2 or TRBV6-3, the J gene TRBJ2-3; TRBD2 aligns across 10 bases. In nucleotides, the CDR3 is TGTGCCAGCAGTTACAAACTAGCGGGGAGCACAGATACGCAGTATTTT. The encoded protein is CASSYKLAGSTDTQYF.